The 8 T cell receptor beta chains below all came from one sample that was sequenced in a study of blood T cell repertoires in COVID-19. Assay used: immunoSEQ multiplex PCR; TCRdb lists only in-frame clones, some missing. Here the sample spans 45,000 to 55,000 clones, about 92% being singletons. Sequenced input: peripheral blood. These receptors were taken from a human donor in a cohort sampled during active COVID-19.

This chain links TRBV19 with TRBJ2-7; 9 bases fit TRBD2. CDR1 LNHDA and CDR2 SQIVND come from the germline V gene (reference sequence). J was trimmed by 5 bases and V by 4 bases; bases with no gene match: 6. CDR3 size: 14 residues. CDR3 protein: CASSNLAGSNEQYF. CDR3 nucleotide sequence: TGTGCCAGTAGTAACCTAGCGGGGTCAAACGAGCAGTACTTC. Looking up the rest from reference TRBV19 and TRBJ2-7 gives the full variable domain: DGGITQSPKYLFRKEGQNVTLSCEQNLNHDAMYWYRQDPGQGLRLIYYSQIVNDFQKGDIAEGYSVSREKKESFPLTVTSAQKNPTAFYLCASSNLAGSNEQYFGPGTRLTVT.

The V call is TRBV12-5, the J call TRBJ1-2; 7 nucleotides line up with TRBD1. CDR1 and CDR2 (germline): LGHNT, FRNRAP. The V and J ends lost 1 base and 8 bases, in that order; junction bases with no gene match: 13. CDR3 size: 16 residues. CDR3 nucleotide sequence: TGTGCTAGTGGTTTGGATACGACAGGGAGGTTTGGCGGCTACACCTTC. Translation: CASGLDTTGRFGGYTF. The variable domain in full, completed from reference TRBV12-5 and TRBJ1-2, reads DARVTQTPRHKVTEMGQEVTMRCQPILGHNTVFWYRQTMMQGLELLAYFRNRAPLDDSGMPKDRFSAEMPDATLATLKIQPSEPRDSAVYFCASGLDTTGRFGGYTFGSGTRLTVV.

In nucleotides, the CDR3 is TGCGCCAGCAGTGTGGGCAGCAACTCTGGAAACACCATATATTTT. Protein sequence: CASSVGSNSGNTIYF. V is TRBV10-2 and J is TRBJ1-3; D not certain. V shed 4 bases and J shed 0 bases, with 10 bases lying between them. There are 15 residues in the CDR3. CDR1 and CDR2 (germline): WSHSY, SAAADI.

The rearrangement joins TRBV27 to TRBJ1-1; 7 nucleotides align to TRBD1. The CDR3 runs to 17 residues. Trimming cost V 2 bases and J 2 bases; bases outside gene matches: 11. Germline V CDR1 and CDR2: MNHEY, SMNVEV (reference sequence). The CDR3 spells CASSLGGFTGDNTEAFF. CDR3 nucleotide sequence: TGTGCCAGCAGTTTAGGCGGCTTCACAGGGGACAACACTGAAGCTTTCTTT.

The J gene is TRBJ1-3, the V gene TRBV6-5; D is undetermined. The CDR3 extends over 14 amino acids. Germline V gene lookup returns CDR1 MNHEY and CDR2 SVGAGI. V was clipped by 2 bases and J by 0 bases, with 5 bases between them. Here the CDR3 reads CASSYEYSGNTIYF. Here the CDR3 DNA reads TGTGCCAGCAGTTACGAGTACTCTGGAAACACCATATATTTT.

This clone was detected only once. V is TRBV27 and J is TRBJ2-2; D may be TRBD2 (6 bases). V lost 7 bases and J lost 6, with 15 bases in between. In germline, CDR1 is MNHEY, CDR2 SMNVEV (reference sequence). The CDR3 length is 14 residues. DNA of the CDR3: TGTGCCAGCATGTTAACTAGCAGGTCCGGGGAGCTGTTTTTT. This encodes CASMLTSRSGELFF.

This chain links TRBV5-6 with TRBJ1-1, with D unresolved. The CDR3 runs 12 residues. V was shortened by 6 bases and J by 0 bases, with 6 bases between the two germline ends. Per the germline V gene, CDR1 is SGHDT and CDR2 is YYEEEE. CDR3 loop: CASMRMNTEAFF. CDR3 nucleotides: TGTGCCAGCATGCGTATGAACACTGAAGCTTTCTTT. The full variable domain, its missing parts supplied by reference TRBV5-6 and TRBJ1-1, is DAGVTQSPTHLIKTRGQQVTLRCSPKSGHDTVSWYQQALGQGPQFIFQYYEEEERQRGNFPDRFSGHQFPNYSSELNVNALLLGDSALYLCASMRMNTEAFFGQGTRLTVV.

In this sample, this clone turned up once. This chain joins TRBV6-1 and TRBJ1-4; D gene uncertain. The CDR3 sequence is 12 residues long. V shed 2 bases and J shed 15 bases, with 13 bases lying between them. The germline V gene has CDR1 MNHNS and CDR2 SASEGT. CDR3 region: CASSERKLLVFF. CDR3 in DNA: TGTGCCAGCAGTGAACGGAAGCTTCTAGTGTTTTTT.